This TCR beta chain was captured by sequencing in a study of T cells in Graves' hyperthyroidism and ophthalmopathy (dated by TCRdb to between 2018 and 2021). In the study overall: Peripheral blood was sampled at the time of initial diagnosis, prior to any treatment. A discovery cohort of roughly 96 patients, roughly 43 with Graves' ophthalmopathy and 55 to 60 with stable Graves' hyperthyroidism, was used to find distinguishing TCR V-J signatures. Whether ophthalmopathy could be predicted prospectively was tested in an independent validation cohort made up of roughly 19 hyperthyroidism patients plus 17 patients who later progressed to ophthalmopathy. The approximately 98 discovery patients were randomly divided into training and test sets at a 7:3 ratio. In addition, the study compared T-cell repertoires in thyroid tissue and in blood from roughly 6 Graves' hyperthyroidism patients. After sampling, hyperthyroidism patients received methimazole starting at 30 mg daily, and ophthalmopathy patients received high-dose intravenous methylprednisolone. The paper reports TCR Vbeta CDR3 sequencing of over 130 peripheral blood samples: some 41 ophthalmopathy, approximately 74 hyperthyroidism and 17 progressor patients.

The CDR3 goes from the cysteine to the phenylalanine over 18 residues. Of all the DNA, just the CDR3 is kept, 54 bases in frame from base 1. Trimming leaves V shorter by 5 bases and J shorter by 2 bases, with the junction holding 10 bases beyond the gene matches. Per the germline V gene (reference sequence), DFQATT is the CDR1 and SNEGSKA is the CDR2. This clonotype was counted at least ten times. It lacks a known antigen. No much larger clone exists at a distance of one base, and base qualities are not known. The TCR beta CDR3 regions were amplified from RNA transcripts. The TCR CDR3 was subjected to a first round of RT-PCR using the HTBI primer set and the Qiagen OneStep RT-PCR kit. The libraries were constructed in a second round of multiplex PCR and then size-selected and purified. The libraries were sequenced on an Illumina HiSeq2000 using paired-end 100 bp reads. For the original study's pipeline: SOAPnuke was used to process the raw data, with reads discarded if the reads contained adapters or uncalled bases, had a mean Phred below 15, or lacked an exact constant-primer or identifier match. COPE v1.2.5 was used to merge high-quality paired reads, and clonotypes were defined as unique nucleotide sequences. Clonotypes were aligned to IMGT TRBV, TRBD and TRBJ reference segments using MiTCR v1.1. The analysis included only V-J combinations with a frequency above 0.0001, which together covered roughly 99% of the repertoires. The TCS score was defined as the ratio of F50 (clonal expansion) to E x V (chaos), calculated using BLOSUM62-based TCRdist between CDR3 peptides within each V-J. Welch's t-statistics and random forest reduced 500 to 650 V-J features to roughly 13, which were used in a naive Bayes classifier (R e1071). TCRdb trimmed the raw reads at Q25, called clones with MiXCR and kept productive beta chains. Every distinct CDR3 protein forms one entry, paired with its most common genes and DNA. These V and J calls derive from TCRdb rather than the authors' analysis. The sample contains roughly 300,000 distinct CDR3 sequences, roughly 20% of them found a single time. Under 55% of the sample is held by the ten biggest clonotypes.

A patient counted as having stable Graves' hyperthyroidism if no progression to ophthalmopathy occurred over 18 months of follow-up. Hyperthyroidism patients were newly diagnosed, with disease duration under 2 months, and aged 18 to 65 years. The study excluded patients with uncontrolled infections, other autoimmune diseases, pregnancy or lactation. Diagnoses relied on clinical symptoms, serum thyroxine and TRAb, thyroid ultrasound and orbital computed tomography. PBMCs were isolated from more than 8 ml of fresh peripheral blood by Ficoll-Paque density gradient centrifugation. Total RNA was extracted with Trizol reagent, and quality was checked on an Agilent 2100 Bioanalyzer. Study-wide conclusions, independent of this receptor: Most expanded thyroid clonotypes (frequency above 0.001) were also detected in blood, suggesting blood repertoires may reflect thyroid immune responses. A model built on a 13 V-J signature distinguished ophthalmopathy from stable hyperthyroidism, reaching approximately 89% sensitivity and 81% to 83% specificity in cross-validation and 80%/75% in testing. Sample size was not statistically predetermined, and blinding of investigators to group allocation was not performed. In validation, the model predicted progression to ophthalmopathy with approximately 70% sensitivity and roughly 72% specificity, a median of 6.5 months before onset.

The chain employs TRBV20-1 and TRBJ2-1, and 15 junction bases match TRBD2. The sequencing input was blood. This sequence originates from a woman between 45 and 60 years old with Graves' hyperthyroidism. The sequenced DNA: TGCAGTGCTTCGCGGACTAGCGGGAGGGTTCCAGCCTACAATGAGCAGTTCTTC. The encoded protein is CSASRTSGRVPAYNEQFF.